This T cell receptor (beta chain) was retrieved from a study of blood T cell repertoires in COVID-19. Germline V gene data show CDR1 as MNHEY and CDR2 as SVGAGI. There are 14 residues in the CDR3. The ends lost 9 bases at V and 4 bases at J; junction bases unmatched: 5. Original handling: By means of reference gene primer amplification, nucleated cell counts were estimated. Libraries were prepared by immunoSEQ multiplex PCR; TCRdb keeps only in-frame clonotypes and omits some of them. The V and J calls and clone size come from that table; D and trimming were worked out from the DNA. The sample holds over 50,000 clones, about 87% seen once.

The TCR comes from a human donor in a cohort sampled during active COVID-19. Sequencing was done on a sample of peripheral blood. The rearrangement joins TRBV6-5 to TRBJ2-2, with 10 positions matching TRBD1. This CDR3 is CASDRDRGTGELFF. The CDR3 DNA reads TGTGCCAGTGATCGGGACAGGGGCACCGGGGAGCTGTTTTTT.